Presented here are 23 T cell receptor beta chains from one specimen sequenced in a study of cytomegalovirus exposure and HLA in healthy donors. TCRdb's table, derived via immunoSEQ multiplex PCR, lists solely in-frame clones and lacks some. The sample has under 250,000 clones; around four fifths are singletons. The sequencing sample was made of PBMCs. Every receptor here comes from a woman under 30 in good health and CMV-seronegative.

This clone was recorded a few times. J is TRBJ2-4 and V is TRBV9; D is perhaps TRBD1 or TRBD2 (5 bases each). The germline V and J ends were trimmed by 0 bases and 8 bases, with 18 bases remaining between them. The CDR3 is made up of 16 amino acids. Germline V lookup: CDR1 SGDLS, CDR2 YYNGEE. The CDR3 DNA follows: TGTGCCAGCAGCGTAGGAGGGGCCGGGGAACGGGACATTCAGTACTTC. It translates to CASSVGGAGERDIQYF.

This chain joins TRBV27 and TRBJ1-2, with 9 positions matching TRBD1. V lost 5 bases and J lost 2; bases outside the gene matches: 3. The CDR3 extends over 14 amino acids. Germline V CDR1 and CDR2: MNHEY, SMNVEV (reference sequence). This CDR3 is CASSMGQGNYGYTF. In DNA, the CDR3 is TGTGCCAGCAGTATGGGACAGGGAAACTATGGCTACACCTTC.

This clone was observed many times. The chain couples TRBV4-1 to TRBJ2-1; 7 bases agree with TRBD2. The V gene end was trimmed by 4 bases and the J gene end by 5 bases; junction bases not matched to a gene: 11. Per the germline V gene, CDR1 is MGHRA and CDR2 is YSYEKL. This CDR3 region has 16 residues. The CDR3 spells CASSRARAGDNNEQFF. CDR3 in DNA: TGCGCCAGCAGCCGAGCTAGGGCGGGGGATAACAATGAGCAGTTCTTC.

The chain uses TRBV15 and TRBJ1-2, with TRBD1 matching over 9 bases. The V gene's germline CDR1 is LNHNV and CDR2 YYDKDF (reference sequence). J lost 5 bases, V lost 5 bases, and 9 bases had no gene match. The CDR3 sequence is 15 residues long. The CDR3 DNA reads TGTGCCACCAGCTCGACAGGGGGAAGGAGGTATGGCTACACCTTC. It codes for CATSSTGGRRYGYTF.

In DNA form, the CDR3 reads TGTGCCAGCAGTGGGGAGATCGGGACGCCTTATCAGCCCCAGCATTTT. Its translation: CASSGEIGTPYQPQHF. This sequence joins TRBV6-1 and TRBJ1-5; possibly TRBD1 for D (5 bases). V lost 4 bases and J lost 5, with 18 bases in between. Germline CDR1 MNHNS, CDR2 SASEGT. This CDR3 comprises 16 residues.

The chain recombines TRBV29-1 with TRBJ2-6; TRBD1 might be the D (6 bases). This CDR3 has 16 residues. Trimming took off 6 bases at V and 0 bases at J, with 15 bases between the two ends. Germline CDR1 reads SQVTM; CDR2 reads ANQGSEA. For the CDR3, the DNA is TGCAGCGTGCGGACAGCTTTCAACTCTGGGGCCAACGTCCTGACTTTC. Its protein is CSVRTAFNSGANVLTF.

This clone was seen once. The chain recombines TRBV25-1 with TRBJ1-5; TRBD1 might be the D (6 bases). CDR1 and CDR2 from the germline V gene are MGHDK and SYGVNS. Between the trimmed V and J ends, which lost 6 bases and 5 bases, there was a span of 11 bases. The CDR3 runs to 13 residues. The DNA for the CDR3 is TGTGCCAGCAGGCAGGGGACTGATCAGCCCCAGCATTTT. It is translated as CASRQGTDQPQHF.

About this clone: The same CDR3 is also encoded by other DNA sequences in this sample. The rearrangement uses TRBV9 and TRBJ2-1; D is unresolved. The germline V gene encodes CDR1 SGDLS and CDR2 YYNGEE. The CDR3 sequence is 13 residues long. With 2 bases removed from V and 0 bases from J, the gap between germline ends came to 3 bases. CDR3 bases: TGTGCCAGCAGCGTGGGCTCCTACAATGAGCAGTTCTTC. Amino acid sequence: CASSVGSYNEQFF.

The chain carries TRBV7-8 and TRBJ1-1; 7 bases are a match to TRBD1. Per germline, CDR1 SGHVS and CDR2 FQNEAQ. The CDR3 length is 14 residues. J lost 1 base, V lost 4 bases, and 3 bases had no gene match. CDR3 bases: TGTGCCAGCAGCTACACAGGGGCGAACACTGAAGCTTTCTTT. This encodes CASSYTGANTEAFF.

The rearrangement joins TRBV6-4 to TRBJ2-1; no clear D gene. This CDR3 is built from 13 residues. The germline V gene encodes CDR1 MRHNA and CDR2 SNTAGT. V lost 4 bases and J 5 bases, leaving 9 bases between the germline ends. This chain's CDR3 is CASSGSQNNEQFF. Here the CDR3 DNA reads TGTGCCAGCAGTGGTTCACAGAACAATGAGCAGTTCTTC.

This chain connects TRBV6-1 to TRBJ1-6, with D possibly matching TRBD1 (5 bases). CDR3 length: 13 residues. Germline V gene sequence: CDR1 MNHNS, CDR2 SASEGT. V was trimmed by 3 bases and J by 8 bases, leaving 8 bases between them. The DNA for the CDR3 is TGTGCCAGCAGTGAGGTGGGGGATTCACCCCTCCACTTT. This encodes CASSEVGDSPLHF.

V usage is TRBV18 and J usage is TRBJ2-1; TRBD1 might be the D (6 bases). Germline V lookup: CDR1 KGHSH, CDR2 LQKENI. The CDR3 consists of 15 residues. Trimming pared 1 base from V and 7 bases from J, leaving 14 bases between. CDR3 sequence (DNA): TGTGCCAGCTCACCACTGACAGGAGAAGTTAATGAGCAGTTCTTC. Its translation is CASSPLTGEVNEQFF.

This chain uses TRBV5-1 with TRBJ2-7; 7 bases match TRBD1. J was trimmed by 6 bases and V by 3 bases; bases with no gene match: 6. This CDR3 spans 13 amino acids. From germline, CDR1 is SGHRS and CDR2 YFSETQ. CDR3 DNA sequence: TGCGCCAGCAGCTCCCCTACAGGGGTCGAGCAGTACTTC. Its translation is CASSSPTGVEQYF.

The rearrangement links TRBV5-1 to TRBJ2-7; no clear D. Looked up from germline, CDR1 is SGHRS and CDR2 is YFSETQ. This CDR3 is 13 amino acids long. V was shortened by 1 base and J by 2 bases, with 7 bases between the two germline ends. CDR3 sequence (DNA): TGCGCCAGCAGCTTGACGCTGGCCTACGAGCAGTACTTC. This codes for CASSLTLAYEQYF.

V usage is TRBV13 and J usage is TRBJ1-1; 9 nucleotides match TRBD1. CDR1 is PRHDT and CDR2 is FYEKMQ in the germline V gene (reference sequence). The CDR3 totals 14 residues. The J segment lost 3 bases and the V segment lost 5 bases, leaving 4 bases of the junction unmatched. The CDR3 nucleotides are TGTGCCAGCAGCGCCGGGACAGGGTACACTGAAGCTTTCTTT. It specifies CASSAGTGYTEAFF.

The J gene is TRBJ2-7, the V gene TRBV18; 9 bases fit TRBD1. Germline-derived CDR1 and CDR2 are KGHSH and LQKENI. V was clipped by 2 bases and J by 5 bases; unmatched bases: 10. There are 16 residues in the CDR3. The chain's CDR3 is CASSPGLGQGFNEQYF. In nucleotides, the CDR3 is TGTGCCAGCTCACCAGGTCTGGGACAGGGATTCAACGAGCAGTACTTC.

This clone has a single count. The J gene is TRBJ2-7, the V gene TRBV6-5; TRBD1 matches 9 bases. The CDR3 runs to 15 residues. The trim removed 4 bases at V and 4 bases at J, leaving 8 bases unmatched. CDR1 and CDR2 from the germline V gene are MNHEY and SVGAGI. CDR3: CASSSPGQGVYEQYF. In DNA form, the CDR3 reads TGTGCCAGCAGTTCCCCGGGACAGGGTGTTTACGAGCAGTACTTC.

J is TRBJ2-7 and V is TRBV6-6; 12 bases map to TRBD2. V dropped 2 bases and J dropped 2; count of bases not matched to a gene: 4. The CDR3 runs to 16 residues. Germline V gene lookup returns CDR1 MNHNY and CDR2 SVGAGI (reference sequence). The CDR3 DNA is TGTGCCAGCAGTTACGAAACTAGCGGGGGGACCTACGAGCAGTACTTC. It translates to CASSYETSGGTYEQYF.

The genes are TRBV28 and TRBJ1-5, with 8 nucleotides matching TRBD1. CDR3 size: 14 residues. Trimming took 7 bases from V and 9 from J; bases not matched to a gene: 11. Germline V gene sequence: CDR1 MDHEN, CDR2 SYDVKM. Here the CDR3 reads CASKSTGEIRPQHF. The CDR3 bases are TGTGCCAGCAAATCGACAGGGGAGATACGGCCCCAGCATTTT.

The chain recombines TRBV27 with TRBJ1-5; D unclear. V was shortened by 1 base and J by 7 bases, with 14 bases between the two germline ends. This CDR3 has 15 amino acids. The germline CDR1 and CDR2 sequences are MNHEY and SMNVEV (reference sequence). CDR3 in amino acids: CASSLYGSGGQPQHF. In DNA, the CDR3 is TGTGCCAGCAGTTTATACGGAAGTGGTGGGCAGCCCCAGCATTTT.

J is TRBJ1-5 and V is TRBV2; D remains ambiguous. CDR1 is SNHLY and CDR2 is FYNNEI in the germline V gene. V was shortened by 2 bases and J by 9 bases, with 14 bases between the two germline ends. CDR3 length: 14 amino acids. The CDR3 DNA reads TGTGCCAGCAGTGAAAGGCTTGTCGCTCGGCCCCAGCATTTT. Protein product: CASSERLVARPQHF.

The V gene is TRBV6-5, the J gene TRBJ2-1; D gene uncertain. The CDR3 has 13 amino acids. Trimming removed 5 bases from V and 1 base from J, with 6 bases in between. The germline V gene has CDR1 MNHEY and CDR2 SVGAGI. CDR3 sequence reads: CASSKVSYNEQFF. CDR3 DNA sequence: TGTGCCAGCAGTAAAGTATCCTACAATGAGCAGTTCTTC.

The V gene is TRBV28, the J gene TRBJ1-1; possibly TRBD1 for D (6 bases). Germline assignment: CDR1 MDHEN and CDR2 SYDVKM. Trimming pared 1 base from V and 6 bases from J, leaving 12 bases between. The CDR3 is made up of 14 amino acids. The CDR3 spells CASSLLRGQAEAFF. The CDR3 DNA sequence: TGTGCCAGCAGTTTATTGCGGGGGCAGGCTGAAGCTTTCTTT.